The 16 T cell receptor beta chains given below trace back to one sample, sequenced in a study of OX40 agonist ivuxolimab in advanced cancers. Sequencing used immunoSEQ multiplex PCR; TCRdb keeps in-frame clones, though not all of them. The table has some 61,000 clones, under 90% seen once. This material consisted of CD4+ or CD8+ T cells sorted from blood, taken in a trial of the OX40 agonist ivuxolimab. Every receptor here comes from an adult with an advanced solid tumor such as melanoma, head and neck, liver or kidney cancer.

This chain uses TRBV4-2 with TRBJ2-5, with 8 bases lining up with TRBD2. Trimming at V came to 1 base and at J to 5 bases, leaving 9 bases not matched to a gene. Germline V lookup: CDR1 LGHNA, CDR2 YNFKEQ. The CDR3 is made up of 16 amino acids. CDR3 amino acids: CASSQGASGRIETQYF. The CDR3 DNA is TGTGCCAGCAGCCAAGGAGCCAGCGGGAGAATCGAGACCCAGTACTTC.

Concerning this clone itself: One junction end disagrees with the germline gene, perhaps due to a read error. The CDR3 sequence: CASSLWWLAQGTEPQYF. CDR3 DNA sequence: TGTGCCAGCAGCTTGTGGTGGCTAGCTCAGGGAACAGAGCCCCAGTACTTC. This chain uses TRBV7-2 with TRBJ2-5, with D perhaps given as TRBD1 or TRBD2 (5 bases each). The CDR3 has 17 residues. Germline V gene sequence: CDR1 SGHTA, CDR2 FQGNSA.

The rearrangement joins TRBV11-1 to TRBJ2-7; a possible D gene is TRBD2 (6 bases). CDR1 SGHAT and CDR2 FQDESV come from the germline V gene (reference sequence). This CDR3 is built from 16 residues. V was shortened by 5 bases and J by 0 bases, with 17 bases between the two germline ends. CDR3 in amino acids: CASSPFGGVLSYEQYF. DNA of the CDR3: TGTGCCAGCAGCCCCTTTGGAGGGGTTCTCTCCTACGAGCAGTACTTC.

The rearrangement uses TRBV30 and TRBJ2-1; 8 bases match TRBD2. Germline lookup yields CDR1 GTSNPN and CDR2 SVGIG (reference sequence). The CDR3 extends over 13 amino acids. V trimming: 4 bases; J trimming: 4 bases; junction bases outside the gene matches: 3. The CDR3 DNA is TGTGCCTGGAATCGGGGGGGTTACAATGAGCAGTTCTTC. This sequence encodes CAWNRGGYNEQFF.

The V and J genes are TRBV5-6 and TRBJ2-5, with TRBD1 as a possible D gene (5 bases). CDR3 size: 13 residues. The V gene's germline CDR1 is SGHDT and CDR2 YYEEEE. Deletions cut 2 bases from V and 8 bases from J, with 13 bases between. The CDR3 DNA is TGTGCCAGCAGCTTCGCCCAGGGTAAAACCCAGTACTTC. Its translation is CASSFAQGKTQYF.

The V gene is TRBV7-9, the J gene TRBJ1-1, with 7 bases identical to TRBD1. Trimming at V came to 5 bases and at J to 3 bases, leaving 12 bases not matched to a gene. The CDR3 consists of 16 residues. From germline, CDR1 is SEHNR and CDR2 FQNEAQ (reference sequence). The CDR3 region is CASSPLNRGAYTEAFF. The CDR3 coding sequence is TGTGCCAGCAGCCCGCTAAACAGGGGAGCGTACACTGAAGCTTTCTTT. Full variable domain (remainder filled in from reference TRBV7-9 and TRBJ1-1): DTGVSQNPRHKITKRGQNVTFRCDPISEHNRLYWYRQTLGQGPEFLTYFQNEAQLEKSRLLSDRFSAERPKGSFSTLEIQRTEQGDSAMYLCASSPLNRGAYTEAFFGQGTRLTVV.

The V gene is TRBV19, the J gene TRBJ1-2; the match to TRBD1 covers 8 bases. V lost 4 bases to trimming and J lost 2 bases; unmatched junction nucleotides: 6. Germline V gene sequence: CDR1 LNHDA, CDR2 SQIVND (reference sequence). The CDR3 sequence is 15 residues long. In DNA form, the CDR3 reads TGTGCCAGTAGTACAGGGGGCTTGAGGAACTATGGCTACACCTTC. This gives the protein CASSTGGLRNYGYTF.

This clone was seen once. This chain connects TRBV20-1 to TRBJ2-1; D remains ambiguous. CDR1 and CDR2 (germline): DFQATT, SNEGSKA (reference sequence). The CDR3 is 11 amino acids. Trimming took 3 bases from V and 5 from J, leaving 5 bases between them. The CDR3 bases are TGCAGTGCTAGGGAAGACAATGAGCAGTTCTTC. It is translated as CSAREDNEQFF.

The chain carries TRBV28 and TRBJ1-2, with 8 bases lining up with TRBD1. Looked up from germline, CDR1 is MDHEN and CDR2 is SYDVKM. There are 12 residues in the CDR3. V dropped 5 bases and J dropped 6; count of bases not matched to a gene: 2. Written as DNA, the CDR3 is TGTGCCAGCAGTCAGGGGGCTCATGGCTACACCTTC. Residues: CASSQGAHGYTF.

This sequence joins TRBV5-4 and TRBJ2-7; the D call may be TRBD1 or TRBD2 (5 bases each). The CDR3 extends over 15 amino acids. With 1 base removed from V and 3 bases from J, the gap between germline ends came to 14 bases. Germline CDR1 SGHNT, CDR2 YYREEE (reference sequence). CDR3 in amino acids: CASSLPGSSNYEQYF. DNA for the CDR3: TGTGCCAGCAGCTTGCCAGGGAGCAGTAACTACGAGCAGTACTTC.

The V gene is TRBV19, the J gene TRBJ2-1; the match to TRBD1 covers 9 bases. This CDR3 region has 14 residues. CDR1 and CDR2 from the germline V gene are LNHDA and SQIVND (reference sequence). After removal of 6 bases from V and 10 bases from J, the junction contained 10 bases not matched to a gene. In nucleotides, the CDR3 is TGTGCCAGTAGCCCGGACAGGGGAAAAGGCGAGCAGTTCTTC. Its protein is CASSPDRGKGEQFF.

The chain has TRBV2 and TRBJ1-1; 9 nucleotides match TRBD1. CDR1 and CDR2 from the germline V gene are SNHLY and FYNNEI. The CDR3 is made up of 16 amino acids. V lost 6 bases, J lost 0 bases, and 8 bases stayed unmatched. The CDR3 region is CASSHDRDRVNTEAFF. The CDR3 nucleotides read TGTGCCAGCAGCCACGACCGGGACAGGGTGAACACTGAAGCTTTCTTT.

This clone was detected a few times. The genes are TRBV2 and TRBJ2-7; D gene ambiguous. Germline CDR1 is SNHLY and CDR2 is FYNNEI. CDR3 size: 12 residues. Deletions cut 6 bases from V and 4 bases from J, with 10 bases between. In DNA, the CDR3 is TGTGCCAGCAGCCCAAGTAGATACGAGCAGTACTTC. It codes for CASSPSRYEQYF.

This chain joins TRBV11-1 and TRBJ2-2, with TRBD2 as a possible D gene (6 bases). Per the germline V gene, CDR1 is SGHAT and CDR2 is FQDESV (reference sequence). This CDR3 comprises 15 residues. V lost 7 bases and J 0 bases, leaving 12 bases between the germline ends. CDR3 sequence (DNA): TGTGCCAGCACGACGACTAGGTCGAACACCGGGGAGCTGTTTTTT. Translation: CASTTTRSNTGELFF.

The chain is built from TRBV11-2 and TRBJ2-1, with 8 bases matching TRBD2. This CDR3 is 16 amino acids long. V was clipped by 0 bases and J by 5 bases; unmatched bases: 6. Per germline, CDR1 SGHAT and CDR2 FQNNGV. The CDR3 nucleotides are TGTGCCAGCAGCTTAGATAGCGGGACGGCCAACAATGAGCAGTTCTTC. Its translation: CASSLDSGTANNEQFF.

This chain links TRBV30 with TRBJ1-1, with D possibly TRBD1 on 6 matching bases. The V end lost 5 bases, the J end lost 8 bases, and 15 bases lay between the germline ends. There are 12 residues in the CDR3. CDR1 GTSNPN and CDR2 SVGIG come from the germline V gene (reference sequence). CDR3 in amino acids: CAWDTGTNEAFF. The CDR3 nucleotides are TGTGCCTGGGATACCGGGACAAACGAAGCTTTCTTT.